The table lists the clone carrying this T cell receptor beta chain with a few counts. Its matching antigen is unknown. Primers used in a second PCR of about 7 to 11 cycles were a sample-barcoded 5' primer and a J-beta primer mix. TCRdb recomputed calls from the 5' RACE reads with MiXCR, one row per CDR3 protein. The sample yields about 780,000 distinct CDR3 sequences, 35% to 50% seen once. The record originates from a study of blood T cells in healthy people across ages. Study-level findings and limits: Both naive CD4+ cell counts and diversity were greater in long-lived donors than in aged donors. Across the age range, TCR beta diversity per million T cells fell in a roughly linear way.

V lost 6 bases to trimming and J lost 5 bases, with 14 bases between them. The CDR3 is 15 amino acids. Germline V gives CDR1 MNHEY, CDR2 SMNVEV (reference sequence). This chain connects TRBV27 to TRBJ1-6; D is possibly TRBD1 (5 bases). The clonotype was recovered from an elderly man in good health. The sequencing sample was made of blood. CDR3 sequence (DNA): TGTGCCAGCAGCTCCGGGGGGGGGAATAATTCACCCCTCCACTTT. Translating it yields CASSSGGGNNSPLHF.